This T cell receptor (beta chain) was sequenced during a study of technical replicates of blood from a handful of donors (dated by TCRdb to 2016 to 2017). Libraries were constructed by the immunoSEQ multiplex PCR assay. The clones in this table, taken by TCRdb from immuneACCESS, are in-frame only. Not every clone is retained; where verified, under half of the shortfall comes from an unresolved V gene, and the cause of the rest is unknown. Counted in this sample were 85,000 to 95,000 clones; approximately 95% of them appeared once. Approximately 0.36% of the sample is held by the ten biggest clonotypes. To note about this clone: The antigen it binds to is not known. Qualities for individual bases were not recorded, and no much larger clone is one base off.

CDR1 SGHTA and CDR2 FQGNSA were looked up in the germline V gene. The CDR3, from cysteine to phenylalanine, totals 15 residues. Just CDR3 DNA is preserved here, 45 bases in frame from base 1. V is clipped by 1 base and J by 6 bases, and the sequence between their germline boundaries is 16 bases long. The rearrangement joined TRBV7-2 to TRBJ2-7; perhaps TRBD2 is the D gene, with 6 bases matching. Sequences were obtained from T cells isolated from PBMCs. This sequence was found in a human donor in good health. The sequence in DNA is TGTGCCAGCAGCTTAGAATTAGCGGTGAGATCCGAGCAGTACTTC. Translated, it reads CASSLELAVRSEQYF.